This T cell receptor beta chain is drawn from a study of T cell responses to AZD1222 COVID-19 vaccine. The method was immunoSEQ multiplex PCR; TCRdb's version includes in-frame clones alone and lacks a portion of them. The profile covers 45,000 to 60,000 clones, with around three quarters appearing a single time and 6.6% taken by the ten largest. Germline lookup yields CDR1 LNHDA and CDR2 SQIVND (reference sequence). The CDR3 length is 14 residues. V lost 3 bases to trimming and J lost 0 bases, with 8 bases between them. Sequenced material: peripheral blood, taken on day 0 of AZD1222 vaccination. This clonotype originated in an adult in good health. The chain has TRBV19 and TRBJ1-2; D is ambiguous. The CDR3 nucleotides read TGTGCCAGTAGTATCGAGAGTTCTAACTATGGCTACACCTTC. It encodes CASSIESSNYGYTF.